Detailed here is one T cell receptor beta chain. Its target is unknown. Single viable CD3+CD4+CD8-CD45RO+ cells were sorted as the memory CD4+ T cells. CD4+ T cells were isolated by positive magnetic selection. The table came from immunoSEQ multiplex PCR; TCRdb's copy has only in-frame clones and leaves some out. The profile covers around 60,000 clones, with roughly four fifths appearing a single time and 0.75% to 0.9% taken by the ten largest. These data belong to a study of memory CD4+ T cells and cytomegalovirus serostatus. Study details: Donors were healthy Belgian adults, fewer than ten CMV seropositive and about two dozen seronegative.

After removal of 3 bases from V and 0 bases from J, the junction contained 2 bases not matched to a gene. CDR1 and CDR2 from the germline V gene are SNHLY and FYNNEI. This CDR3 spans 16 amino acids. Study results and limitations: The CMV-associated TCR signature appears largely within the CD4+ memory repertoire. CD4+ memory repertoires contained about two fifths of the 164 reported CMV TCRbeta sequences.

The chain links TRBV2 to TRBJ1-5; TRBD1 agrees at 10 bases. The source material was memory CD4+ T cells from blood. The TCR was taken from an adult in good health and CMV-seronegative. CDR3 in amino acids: CASSEGTGVSNQPQHF. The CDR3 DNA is TGTGCCAGCAGTGAGGGGACAGGGGTTAGCAATCAGCCCCAGCATTTT.